Presented here are 17 T cell receptor beta chains from one specimen sequenced in a study of shared clonotypes between healthy human individuals. Using immunoSEQ multiplex PCR, the repertoire was profiled, and TCRdb retains in-frame clones only, with some absent. The data contain about 490,000 clones, around three quarters of them singletons. Material: PBMCs. The receptors originated from a woman between 40 and 50 years old in good health. Some clones in this sample may be carry-over from other donors' samples.

On this clone itself: In the same sample, other DNA sequences code for this CDR3. The chain couples TRBV27 to TRBJ1-5; maybe TRBD1 (5 bases). V was pared by 0 bases and J by 2 bases, with 11 bases between. The CDR3 covers 16 residues. From germline, CDR1 is MNHEY and CDR2 SMNVEV (reference sequence). The CDR3 bases are TGTGCCAGCAGTTTATCGCGGCAGGGTGGCAATCAGCCCCAGCATTTT. Translated, it gives CASSLSRQGGNQPQHF.

This clone came up a few times. The chain links TRBV10-3 to TRBJ2-5; the D call may be TRBD1 or TRBD2 (5 bases each). The J call is uncertain, as TRBJ2-7 better fits the DNA end. The CDR3 contains 15 residues. Germline CDR1 and CDR2: ENHRY and SYGVKD. As DNA, the CDR3 is TGTGCCATCAGTGAGTCGCCCGGGACCTCCTACGAGCAGTACTTC. Translated: CAISESPGTSYEQYF.

This clone was seen repeatedly, ten times or more. The same CDR3 also results from other DNA sequences found in this sample. The rearrangement joins TRBV10-1 to TRBJ2-5; D assignment may be TRBD1 or TRBD2 (5 bases each). V lost 6 bases and J 5 bases, leaving 7 bases between the germline ends. The CDR3 sequence is 11 residues long. Germline V gives CDR1 WNHNN, CDR2 SYGVQD (reference sequence). The CDR3 is CASSEGETQYF. The CDR3 DNA reads TGCGCCAGCAGCGAGGGGGAGACCCAGTACTTC.

This clone was recorded a few times. This rearrangement joins TRBV4-3 to TRBJ2-7; TRBD1 or TRBD2 may be the D gene (6 bases each). The V gene's germline CDR1 is LGHNA and CDR2 YSLEER. This CDR3 has 14 amino acids. Trimming shortened V by 5 bases and J by 5 bases, and 16 bases separated the two germline ends. In nucleotides, the CDR3 is TGCGCCAGCAGCTACCGATTGGGGGGCAACGAGCAGTACTTC. Its protein is CASSYRLGGNEQYF.

This chain connects TRBV11-2 to TRBJ2-7; 8 nucleotides line up with TRBD2. J was trimmed by 0 bases and V by 4 bases; bases with no gene match: 14. Germline assignment: CDR1 SGHAT and CDR2 FQNNGV. The CDR3 runs 18 residues. CDR3 in amino acids: CASSSPPTLAGRSYEQYF. In DNA form, the CDR3 reads TGTGCCAGCAGCTCCCCACCCACTCTAGCGGGTCGCTCCTACGAGCAGTACTTC.

This clone occurred once. The V call is TRBV4-2, the J call TRBJ1-4; D is perhaps TRBD1 (5 bases). The CDR3 totals 17 residues. Germline CDR1 is LGHNA and CDR2 is YNFKEQ. Trimming took off 3 bases at V and 10 bases at J, with 24 bases between the two ends. The CDR3 loop reads CASSQDTRAEFLLKLFF. The DNA for the CDR3 is TGTGCCAGCAGCCAGGACACCCGGGCAGAATTCCTATTAAAACTGTTTTTT.

This chain connects TRBV6-5 to TRBJ2-7; tentatively, D is TRBD2 (5 bases). V shed 2 bases and J shed 2 bases, with 13 bases lying between them. From germline, CDR1 is MNHEY and CDR2 SVGAGI. There are 15 residues in the CDR3. CDR3 loop: CASSYVQDLTYEQYF. CDR3 sequence (DNA): TGTGCCAGCAGTTACGTTCAGGACTTAACCTACGAGCAGTACTTC.

The chain is built from TRBV7-9 and TRBJ2-1; D perhaps matches TRBD2 (6 bases). Germline CDR1 is SEHNR and CDR2 is FQNEAQ (reference sequence). This CDR3 is 16 amino acids long. Trimming left V 3 bases short and J 1 base short, with 13 bases between. The DNA for the CDR3 is TGTGCCAGCAGCTTTACGACTAGTAGGTCCTACAATGAGCAGTTCTTC. Translated: CASSFTTSRSYNEQFF.

V is TRBV4-2 and J is TRBJ1-4; no clear D. This CDR3 spans 13 amino acids. Trimming took off 2 bases at V and 7 bases at J, with 8 bases between the two ends. Germline assignment: CDR1 LGHNA and CDR2 YNFKEQ. The CDR3 sequence is CASSQNAGEKLFF. In DNA, the CDR3 is TGTGCCAGCAGCCAAAACGCGGGTGAAAAACTGTTTTTT.

This chain uses TRBV2 with TRBJ2-2, with 8 positions matching TRBD1. Germline assignment: CDR1 SNHLY and CDR2 FYNNEI. CDR3 length: 15 amino acids. V lost 10 bases to trimming and J lost 4 bases; unmatched junction nucleotides: 11. The CDR3 sequence: CATSGADRGTGELFF. CDR3 bases: TGTGCCACAAGTGGGGCCGACAGGGGCACCGGGGAGCTGTTTTTT.

The J gene is TRBJ1-1, the V gene TRBV5-4, with D tentatively TRBD1 (5 bases). This CDR3 comprises 14 residues. CDR1 and CDR2 (germline): SGHNT, YYREEE (reference sequence). Trimming cost V 5 bases and J 1 base, with 12 bases left between them. CDR3: CASRSWGGNTEAFF. CDR3 DNA sequence: TGTGCCAGCAGGTCCTGGGGGGGGAACACTGAAGCTTTCTTT.

CDR3 region: CASSGQREKQGFYGYTF. The CDR3 nucleotides are TGTGCCAGCAGCGGCCAGCGAGAAAAACAGGGATTTTATGGCTACACCTTC. The genes are TRBV7-9 and TRBJ1-2; perhaps TRBD1 as D (6 bases). V lost 5 bases to trimming and J lost 5 bases, with 24 bases between them. The germline V gene encodes CDR1 SEHNR and CDR2 FQNEAQ (reference sequence). The CDR3 has 17 residues. Full variable domain (outside the CDR3, taken from reference TRBV7-9 and TRBJ1-2): DTGVSQNPRHKITKRGQNVTFRCDPISEHNRLYWYRQTLGQGPEFLTYFQNEAQLEKSRLLSDRFSAERPKGSFSTLEIQRTEQGDSAMYLCASSGQREKQGFYGYTFGSGTRLTVV.

This chain uses TRBV25-1 with TRBJ2-5; 7 bases fit TRBD2. J gave up 5 bases and V 1 base, and 7 bases lay outside the gene matches. This CDR3 comprises 15 residues. CDR1 is MGHDK, CDR2 SYGVNS, per germline. The CDR3 loop reads CASSEWAGVSETQYF. The CDR3 DNA reads TGTGCCAGCAGTGAATGGGCGGGAGTTTCGGAGACCCAGTACTTC.

A word on this clone: Being one base from a much bigger clone, this may be a read error. This sample includes further DNA sequences coding for the same CDR3. The genes are TRBV11-2 and TRBJ1-1; no clear D gene. CDR1 is SGHAT and CDR2 is FQNNGV in the germline V gene. The V end was cut by 3 bases, the J end by 1 base, with 0 bases between. The CDR3 consists of 11 residues. DNA of the CDR3: TGTGCCAGCAGCTTGAACACTGAAGCTTTCTTT. Its protein product is CASSLNTEAFF.

This clone was observed once. CDR3 bases: TGTGCTAGTGGTCCCGGGACTAGCGGGAGCAATGAGCAGTTCTTC. Protein sequence: CASGPGTSGSNEQFF. The V and J genes are TRBV12-5 and TRBJ2-1; 14 bases match TRBD2. Trimming at V came to 5 bases and at J to 6 bases, leaving 3 bases not matched to a gene. The CDR3 contains 15 residues. The germline gives CDR1 LGHNT, CDR2 FRNRAP.

This clone was observed once. This rearrangement joins TRBV4-3 to TRBJ1-4; D gene unclear. Trimming stripped 4 bases from V and 5 bases from J, with 17 bases between. CDR3 length: 16 amino acids. Germline V gene sequence: CDR1 LGHNA, CDR2 YSLEER. Here the CDR3 DNA reads TGCGCCAGCAGCCCGAACCAACTGAACTTCAATGAAAAACTGTTTTTT. It encodes CASSPNQLNFNEKLFF.

A word on this clone: A much larger clonotype is one base distant, so this may be a read error. Additional DNA sequences in this sample encode the identical CDR3. The V gene is TRBV7-9, the J gene TRBJ2-2; D gene uncertain. Germline values: CDR1 SEHNR, CDR2 FQNEAQ (reference sequence). The V gene lost 2 bases and the J gene lost 0 bases, with 1 base spanning the gap. The CDR3 extends over 13 amino acids. Written as DNA, the CDR3 is TGTGCCAGCAGCTTAACGAACACCGGGGAGCTGTTTTTT. It encodes CASSLTNTGELFF. Full variable domain (outside the CDR3, taken from reference TRBV7-9 and TRBJ2-2): DTGVSQNPRHKITKRGQNVTFRCDPISEHNRLYWYRQTLGQGPEFLTYFQNEAQLEKSRLLSDRFSAERPKGSFSTLEIQRTEQGDSAMYLCASSLTNTGELFFGEGSRLTVL.